This T cell receptor (beta chain) stems from a study of regulatory T cells in long-lasting Graves disease. Study results and limitations: Persistent disease showed a preference for TRBV28, TRBJ1-2 and TRBJ2-5.

V lost 5 bases and J lost 7; bases outside the gene matches: 8. CDR3 length: 13 amino acids. CDR1 and CDR2 (germline): GTSNPN, SVGIG (reference sequence). Time point here: persistent/refractory GD, antithyroid drugs over 5 years with positive TRAb. PBMC RNA was the source of the TCR library. Building the TCR beta libraries relied on iRepertoire HTBI primers, and CDR3 regions underwent Arm-PCR. TCRdb reprocessed the multiplex PCR reads via MiXCR and lists one record per CDR3 protein. In the table there are some 430,000 distinct CDR3 sequences, 20% to 25% of which are singletons. In the case of this clonotype: Its antigen is not known.

The sequence was obtained from a female donor with Graves disease. The J gene is TRBJ1-1, the V gene TRBV30; 9 positions match TRBD1. The source was peripheral blood mononuclear cells (PBMCs), collected when the disease was refractory, from a patient treated with antithyroid drugs. The CDR3 region has the DNA TGTGCCTGGGGCTGGGGACAGGGTAGTGAAGCTTTCTTT. Protein sequence: CAWGWGQGSEAFF.